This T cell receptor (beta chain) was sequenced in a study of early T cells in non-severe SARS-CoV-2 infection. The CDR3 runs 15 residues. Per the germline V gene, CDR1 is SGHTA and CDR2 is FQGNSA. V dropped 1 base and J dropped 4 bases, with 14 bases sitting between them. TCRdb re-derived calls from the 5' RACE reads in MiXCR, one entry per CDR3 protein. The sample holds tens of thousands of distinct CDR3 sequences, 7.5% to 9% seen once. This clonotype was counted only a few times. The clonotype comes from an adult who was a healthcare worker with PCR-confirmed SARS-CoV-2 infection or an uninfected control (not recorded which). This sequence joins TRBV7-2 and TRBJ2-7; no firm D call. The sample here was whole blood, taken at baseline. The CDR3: CASSLVQAPGYEQYF. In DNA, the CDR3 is TGTGCCAGCAGCTTAGTCCAGGCCCCGGGTTACGAGCAGTACTTC.